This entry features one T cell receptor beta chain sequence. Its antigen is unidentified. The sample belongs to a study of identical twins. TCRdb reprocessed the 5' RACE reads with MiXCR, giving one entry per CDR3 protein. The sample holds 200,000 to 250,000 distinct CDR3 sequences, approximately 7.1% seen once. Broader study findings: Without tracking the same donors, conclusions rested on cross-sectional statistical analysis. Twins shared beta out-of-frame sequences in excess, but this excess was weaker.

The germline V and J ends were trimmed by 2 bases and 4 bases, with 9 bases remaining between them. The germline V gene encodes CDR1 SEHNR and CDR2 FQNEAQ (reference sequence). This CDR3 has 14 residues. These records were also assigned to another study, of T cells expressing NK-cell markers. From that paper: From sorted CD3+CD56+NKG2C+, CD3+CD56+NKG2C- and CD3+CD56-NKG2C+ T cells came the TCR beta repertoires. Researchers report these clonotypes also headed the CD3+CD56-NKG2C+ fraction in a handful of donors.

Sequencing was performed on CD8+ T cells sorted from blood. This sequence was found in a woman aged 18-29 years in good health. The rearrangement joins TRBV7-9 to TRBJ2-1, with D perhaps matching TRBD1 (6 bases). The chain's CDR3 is CASSLRQGYNEQFF. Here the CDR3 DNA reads TGTGCCAGCAGCTTAAGGCAGGGGTACAATGAGCAGTTCTTC.